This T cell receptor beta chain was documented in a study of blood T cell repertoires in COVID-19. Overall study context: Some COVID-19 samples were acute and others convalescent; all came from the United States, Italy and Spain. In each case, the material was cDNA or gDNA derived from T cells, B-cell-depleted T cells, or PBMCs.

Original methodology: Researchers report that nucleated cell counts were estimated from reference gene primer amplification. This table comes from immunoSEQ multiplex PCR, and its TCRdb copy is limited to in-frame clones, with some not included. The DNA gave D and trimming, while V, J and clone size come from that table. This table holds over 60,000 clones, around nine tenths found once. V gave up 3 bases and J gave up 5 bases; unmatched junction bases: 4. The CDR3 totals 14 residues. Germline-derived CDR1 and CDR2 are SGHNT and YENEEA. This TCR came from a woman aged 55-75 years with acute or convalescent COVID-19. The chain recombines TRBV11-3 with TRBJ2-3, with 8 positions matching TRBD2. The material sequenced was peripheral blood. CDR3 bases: TGTGCCAGCAGCTTCGGGGGGGAGAGAGATACGCAGTATTTT. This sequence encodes CASSFGGERDTQYF.